Below, 6 T cell receptor beta chains from the same sample are listed, as sequenced in a study of T cell repertoires in cytomegalovirus infection. TCRdb re-derived calls from the reads in MiXCR, one entry per CDR3 protein. The top ten hold 10% to 15% of the sample, which has about 920,000 distinct CDR3 sequences, approximately 31% seen once. Antigens for these TCRs are unknown. Specimen: cultured CD8+ T cells from PBMCs, collected from culture after CMV antigen stimulation. The origin of the receptors is a human donor in good health (CMV status not recorded). Some clones in this sample may be carry-over from other donors' samples.

The chain employs TRBV6-5 and TRBJ1-1, with D tentatively TRBD1 (5 bases). Per germline, CDR1 MNHEY and CDR2 SVGAGI. Trimming stripped 0 bases from V and 7 bases from J, with 18 bases between. This CDR3 region has 16 residues. The CDR3 DNA reads TGTGCCAGCAGTTACTCGTCGCCACCCGACCAGGGTGAAGCTTTCTTT. The encoded protein is CASSYSSPPDQGEAFF.

In this sample, this clonotype turned up a few times. This chain connects TRBV7-9 to TRBJ2-3, with D possibly called TRBD1 or TRBD2 (5 bases each). The CDR3 covers 17 residues. V shed 4 bases and J shed 0 bases, with 17 bases lying between them. CDR1 is SEHNR, CDR2 FQNEAQ, per germline (reference sequence). The CDR3 is CASSYSHSGASTDTQYF. The CDR3 bases are TGTGCCAGCAGCTATTCCCATTCCGGGGCAAGCACAGATACGCAGTATTTT.

The CDR3 nucleotides are TGTGCCAGCAGCTTCGGTACAGGGGGTGGATACAATGAGCAGTTCTTC. Translating gives CASSFGTGGGYNEQFF. This sequence joins TRBV5-5 and TRBJ2-1; 8 bases match TRBD1. CDR1 and CDR2 (germline): SGHKS, YYEKEE (reference sequence). Trimming at V came to 2 bases and at J to 4 bases, leaving 8 bases not matched to a gene. CDR3 length: 16 amino acids.

V gene TRBV27 combines with J gene TRBJ2-3; 9 bases align to TRBD2. The CDR3 totals 15 residues. V gave up 5 bases and J gave up 6 bases; unmatched junction bases: 9. Germline lookup yields CDR1 MNHEY and CDR2 SMNVEV (reference sequence). The CDR3 is CASSRGIAGVDTQYF. In DNA form, the CDR3 reads TGTGCCAGCAGTCGTGGTATAGCGGGGGTGGATACGCAGTATTTT.

The rearrangement uses TRBV7-4 and TRBJ1-2; no firm D call. Deletions cut 7 bases from V and 4 bases from J, with 10 bases between. Looked up from germline, CDR1 is SGHVT and CDR2 is SQSDAQ. This CDR3 contains 12 residues. The CDR3 loop reads CASKGSPYGYTF. In nucleotides, the CDR3 is TGTGCCAGCAAGGGCTCTCCCTATGGCTACACCTTC.

This clonotype showed up many times. This chain joins TRBV27 and TRBJ1-2; weak D call: TRBD1 (6 bases). CDR1 is MNHEY and CDR2 is SMNVEV in the germline V gene (reference sequence). The CDR3 length is 14 residues. V was shortened by 6 bases and J by 2 bases, with 13 bases between the two germline ends. The CDR3 region is CASSLTGQNYGYTF. The CDR3 bases are TGTGCCAGCAGCTTAACAGGACAGAACTATGGCTACACCTTC.